Below, 2 T cell receptor beta chains from the same sample are listed, as sequenced in a study of blood T cell repertoires in COVID-19. The method was immunoSEQ multiplex PCR; TCRdb's version includes in-frame clones alone and lacks a portion of them. The table lists 150,000 to 200,000 clones, 86% of them singletons, with less than 1% in the top ten. Specimen: peripheral blood. The receptors shown here come from a man younger than 35 with acute or convalescent COVID-19.

The chain couples TRBV30 to TRBJ1-5; D may be TRBD1 (5 bases). The V end lost 8 bases, the J end lost 1 base, and 18 bases lay between the germline ends. The CDR3 spans 15 residues. Per germline, CDR1 GTSNPN and CDR2 SVGIG (reference sequence). CDR3 region: CAGEYRLGSNQPQHF. In DNA, the CDR3 is TGTGCCGGCGAATACAGGCTAGGGAGCAATCAGCCCCAGCATTTT.

The V and J genes are TRBV9 and TRBJ1-1, with 10 bases aligning to TRBD1. CDR1 SGDLS and CDR2 YYNGEE come from the germline V gene. The V and J ends lost 5 bases and 5 bases, in that order; junction bases with no gene match: 6. This CDR3 spans 14 amino acids. The CDR3 is CASSRQGALTEAFF. In nucleotides, the CDR3 is TGTGCCAGCAGTAGACAGGGGGCTTTAACTGAAGCTTTCTTT.